This T cell receptor beta chain came from a study of metastatic and nonmetastatic thyroid tumors. Study information: Across peripheral blood and tumor or nodule tissue samples taken from malignant and benign thyroid patients, the repertoires were compared with one another.

As concerns this clone: Its antigen remains unknown.

Patients were all untreated before their thyroid surgery. The CDR3 loop spans 14 amino acids. Looked up from germline, CDR1 is MDHEN and CDR2 is SYDVKM. The V end was cut by 1 base, the J end by 3 bases, with 9 bases between. As originally analysed: For papillary thyroid cancer, a distant-metastasis classifier was constructed from CDR3 differences observed across clinicopathological groups. TCRdb called clones again from the PCR reads with MiXCR. In this record, the V and J calls reflect TCRdb's handling and not the investigators' own analysis. The sample has tens of thousands of clones; 16% are singletons. Study-level points and caveats: Malignant tumors reportedly showed significantly higher TCR beta diversity than benign nodules in both blood and tumor.

The sample taken for sequencing was blood. The clonotype comes from a female donor with papillary thyroid cancer or a benign thyroid nodule (not recorded which). Some clones in this sample may be carry-over from other donors' samples. V usage is TRBV28 and J usage is TRBJ1-2, with D perhaps matching TRBD1 (5 bases). The DNA of the CDR3 is TGTGCCAGCAGTTTATTGGGCAGGGACTATGGCTACACCTTC. Its translation: CASSLLGRDYGYTF.